One and the same sample provided the 19 T cell receptor beta chains below, sequenced in a study of Ad26.COV2.S vaccination and SARS-CoV-2 variants. Some clones are missing from TCRdb's copy, which holds only in-frame ones; the method was immunoSEQ multiplex PCR. The repertoire holds 300,000 to 350,000 clones, with about nine tenths as singletons. Noted treatment: roughly 20 received Ad26.COV2.S at low or high dose, single or two shots; about five received placebo; per-sample allocation not given. The investigators took samples on day 63 after the first vaccine or placebo injection. This sample comprised peripheral blood, obtained in a trial of Ad26.COV2.S vaccine versus placebo. These receptors all stem from a person between 18 and 60 years old who received the Ad26.COV2.S COVID-19 vaccine or a placebo.

Only a few counts were recorded for this clone. In DNA, the CDR3 is TGCAGCGTTGTTACGGGGGGCGAGCAGTACGTC. Translating it yields CSVVTGGEQYV. The chain joins TRBV29-1 to TRBJ2-7, with 7 bases identical to TRBD2. The germline CDR1 and CDR2 sequences are SQVTM and ANQGSEA. V was pared by 4 bases and J by 6 bases, with 3 bases of the junction left unmatched. This CDR3 is 11 amino acids long.

This chain links TRBV7-2 with TRBJ1-6; D is ambiguous. Trimming removed 1 base at V and 4 bases at J, with 8 bases between. The germline gives CDR1 SGHTA, CDR2 FQGNSA. CDR3 size: 15 residues. The DNA of the CDR3 is TGTGCCAGCAGCTTAGGCCCGGCGTATAATTCACCCCTCCACTTT. It is translated as CASSLGPAYNSPLHF.

This chain links TRBV27 with TRBJ2-1; a possible D gene is TRBD2 (5 bases). The V end was cut by 7 bases, the J end by 7 bases, with 29 bases between. The germline CDR1 and CDR2 sequences are MNHEY and SMNVEV (reference sequence). The CDR3 runs 18 residues. CDR3 sequence: CASNHPHLGYSGGNEQFF. DNA for the CDR3: TGTGCCAGCAATCACCCACACCTGGGCTACTCTGGAGGAAATGAGCAGTTCTTC.

CDR3 sequence reads: CASSQGLQGAEAFF. CDR3 DNA sequence: TGCGCCAGCAGCCAAGGTTTACAGGGTGCTGAAGCTTTCTTT. V is TRBV4-1 and J is TRBJ1-1; possibly TRBD1 for D (6 bases). V was pared by 1 base and J by 6 bases, with 12 bases between. The V gene's germline CDR1 is MGHRA and CDR2 YSYEKL. CDR3 length: 14 amino acids.

The chain is built from TRBV6-2 or TRBV6-3 and TRBJ2-1, with 7 bases lining up with TRBD2. Trimming took 2 bases from V and 4 from J; bases not matched to a gene: 5. This CDR3 is 15 amino acids long. CDR1 MNHEY and CDR2 SVGEGT come from the germline V gene. The CDR3 sequence is CASSYTVRGYNEQFF. Written as DNA, the CDR3 is TGTGCCAGCAGTTACACGGTGCGGGGGTACAATGAGCAGTTCTTC.

The rearrangement joins TRBV6-5 to TRBJ1-1, with D maybe TRBD1 (6 bases). Trimming left V 2 bases short and J 0 bases short, with 10 bases between. CDR3 length: 15 amino acids. Germline CDR1 and CDR2: MNHEY and SVGAGI. The CDR3 spells CASSYGSGVNTEAFF. The CDR3 DNA follows: TGTGCCAGCAGTTACGGGTCAGGGGTGAACACTGAAGCTTTCTTT.

The chain employs TRBV7-6 and TRBJ2-1, with D unclear. The ends were cut back, 0 bases at V and 0 bases at J, with 9 bases in the middle. CDR3 length: 16 residues. Germline lookup yields CDR1 SGHVS and CDR2 FNYEAQ. The CDR3 spells CASSLAWGSSYNEQFF. In DNA, the CDR3 is TGTGCCAGCAGCTTAGCGTGGGGAAGCTCCTACAATGAGCAGTTCTTC.

This chain connects TRBV12-3 or TRBV12-4 to TRBJ2-7; 7 nucleotides align to TRBD1. The V gene end was trimmed by 4 bases and the J gene end by 2 bases; junction bases not matched to a gene: 2. The CDR3 extends over 13 amino acids. This chain's CDR3 is CASSYRGPYEQYV. The CDR3 DNA sequence: TGTGCCAGCAGTTACAGGGGACCCTACGAGCAGTACGTC.

This clone was counted only a few times. The chain employs TRBV19 and TRBJ1-5; D is perhaps TRBD1 (5 bases). V was trimmed by 3 bases and J by 3 bases, leaving 12 bases between them. Germline V gene lookup returns CDR1 LNHDA and CDR2 SQIVND (reference sequence). The CDR3 contains 15 residues. The CDR3 here is CASSITGTHNQPQHF. Written as DNA, the CDR3 is TGTGCCAGTAGTATTACCGGGACCCACAATCAGCCCCAGCATTTT.

This clone was counted once. This rearrangement joins TRBV6-5 to TRBJ2-3; TRBD2 matches 8 bases. This CDR3 contains 15 residues. Germline CDR1 is MNHEY and CDR2 is SVGAGI. With 2 bases clipped from V and 5 bases from J, the junction kept 6 bases outside the gene matches. DNA for the CDR3: TGTGCCAGCAGTTACAGGGCGGGAGGCGTAGATACGCAGTATTTT. This gives the protein CASSYRAGGVDTQYF.

The V gene is TRBV4-3, the J gene TRBJ1-3; 7 nucleotides match TRBD1. CDR1 and CDR2 (germline): LGHNA, YSLEER. CDR3 length: 17 residues. V lost 0 bases and J lost 6; bases outside the gene matches: 11. The CDR3 region is CASSQDVIRDSLNTIYF. The CDR3, as DNA: TGCGCCAGCAGCCAAGATGTGATCCGGGACAGTTTAAACACCATATATTTT.

The CDR3 region is CASSLSSGVNEQFF. For the CDR3, the DNA is TGCGCCAGCAGCTTGTCCTCAGGAGTGAATGAGCAGTTCTTC. The chain has TRBV5-1 and TRBJ2-1, with D uncertain. CDR1 SGHRS and CDR2 YFSETQ come from the germline V gene. The CDR3 is made up of 14 amino acids. Trimming removed 1 base from V and 7 bases from J, with 12 bases in between.

The chain employs TRBV7-2 and TRBJ1-1; D gene uncertain. The CDR3 runs to 15 residues. V was clipped by 5 bases and J by 0 bases, with 13 bases between them. Germline CDR1 reads SGHTA; CDR2 reads FQGNSA. In DNA, the CDR3 is TGTGCCAGCAGCCCGCGGGTCGGATTGAACACTGAAGCTTTCTTT. Encoded protein: CASSPRVGLNTEAFF.

J is TRBJ1-1 and V is TRBV10-1; the match to TRBD1 covers 7 bases. The CDR3 is made up of 15 amino acids. Germline lookup yields CDR1 WNHNN and CDR2 SYGVQD (reference sequence). Losses at the gene ends were 6 bases for V and 4 bases for J; bases not matched to a gene: 11. The CDR3 DNA sequence: TGCGCCAGCAGCCCTCTGACAGGGTCGGGCACTGAAGCTTTCTTT. Its translation: CASSPLTGSGTEAFF.

This sequence joins TRBV19 and TRBJ1-1, with a tentative D call TRBD1 (6 bases). Germline V gene lookup returns CDR1 LNHDA and CDR2 SQIVND (reference sequence). The CDR3 sequence is 14 residues long. Deletions cut 4 bases from V and 5 bases from J, with 14 bases between. CDR3 nucleotides: TGTGCCAGTAGTACGGCGGGGGCAAGGACTGAAGCTTTCTTT. It specifies CASSTAGARTEAFF.

Comments on this clone: Other DNA variants within this sample encode the same CDR3. This chain connects TRBV7-9 to TRBJ2-6; D is unresolved. Germline lookup yields CDR1 SEHNR and CDR2 FQNEAQ (reference sequence). The CDR3 loop spans 15 amino acids. With 1 base removed from V and 1 base from J, the gap between germline ends came to 5 bases. CDR3 sequence: CASSLGGSGANVLTF. The CDR3 bases are TGTGCCAGCAGCTTAGGGGGTTCTGGGGCCAACGTCCTGACTTTC.

The chain links TRBV7-2 to TRBJ2-1; 11 bases align to TRBD2. The length of the CDR3 is 14 residues. Germline V gene data show CDR1 as SGHTA and CDR2 as FQGNSA. Trimming removed 1 base from V and 14 bases from J; junction bases left unmatched: 7. The CDR3 bases are TGTGCCAGCAGCTTAGATGTAGCGGGGGGGCCGGAGTTCTTC. It encodes CASSLDVAGGPEFF. Based on the CDR3 plus reference TRBV7-2 and TRBJ2-1, the full variable domain is GAGVSQSPSNKVTEKGKDVELRCDPISGHTALYWYRQSLGQGLEFLIYFQGNSAPDKSGLPSDRFSAERTGGSVSTLTIQRTQQEDSAVYLCASSLDVAGGPEFFGPGTRLTVL.

The chain is built from TRBV5-1 and TRBJ2-4, with D hard to call. There are 14 residues in the CDR3. Trimming removed 2 bases from V and 0 bases from J, with 6 bases in between. The germline V gene has CDR1 SGHRS and CDR2 YFSETQ. In DNA form, the CDR3 reads TGCGCCAGCAGCTTAGACTTAGCCAAAAACATTCAGTACTTC. This codes for CASSLDLAKNIQYF.

The chain combines TRBV19 with TRBJ1-2, with D possibly matching TRBD1 (5 bases). Germline assignment: CDR1 LNHDA and CDR2 SQIVND (reference sequence). The CDR3 spans 13 residues. Trimming cost V 9 bases and J 8 bases, with 19 bases left between them. Here the CDR3 DNA reads TGTGCCAGCCGTCCCCAGGGAAGCGAGGGCTACACCTTC. This sequence encodes CASRPQGSEGYTF.